A selection of T cell receptor beta chains follows, all from one sample in a study of cytomegalovirus exposure and HLA in healthy donors. The table came from immunoSEQ multiplex PCR; TCRdb's copy has only in-frame clones and leaves some out. The sample has about 69,000 clones; under 80% are singletons. Source material: PBMCs. The receptors were gathered from a male donor in good health and CMV-seropositive. The CDR3 runs from the conserved cysteine through the conserved F or W. Each record gives: J gene, V gene, D gene, clone size, CDR3 DNA, CDR3 protein. D genes are given only for firm matches. Some rows mark clone size as missing; the rest say once, few, many or name a class of expanded clone.

J gene: TRBJ2-5
V gene: TRBV5-4
D gene: TRBD2
clone size: few
CDR3 DNA: TGTGCCAGCAGCTTACGGGGGGGACAAGAGACCCAGTACTTC
CDR3 protein: CASSLRGGQETQYF

J gene: TRBJ2-7
V gene: TRBV6-5
D gene: TRBD2
clone size: .
CDR3 DNA: TGTGCCAGCAGTTACTCGGAGCGGGAGATCTACGAGCAGTACTTC
CDR3 protein: CASSYSEREIYEQYF

J gene: TRBJ1-2
V gene: TRBV5-5
D gene: .
clone size: .
CDR3 DNA: TGTGCCAGCAGCTTGGGACAGGAAGCCTATGGCTACACCTTC
CDR3 protein: CASSLGQEAYGYTF

J gene: TRBJ2-5
V gene: TRBV27
D gene: .
clone size: .
CDR3 DNA: TGTGCCAGCAGTTGGGGGCAGGACGACCAAGAGACCCAGTACTTC
CDR3 protein: CASSWGQDDQETQYF

J gene: TRBJ2-1
V gene: TRBV10-3
D gene: TRBD2
clone size: once
CDR3 DNA: TGTGCCATCAGTGATCGGAGCGGGAGGGACAGCTCCTACAATGAGCAGTTCTTC
CDR3 protein: CAISDRSGRDSSYNEQFF

J gene: TRBJ2-7
V gene: TRBV27
D gene: .
clone size: .
CDR3 DNA: TGTGCCAGCAGTTTATCAGGCAGGGCAAGCGAGCAGTACTTC
CDR3 protein: CASSLSGRASEQYF

J gene: TRBJ2-7
V gene: TRBV6-5
D gene: TRBD1
clone size: .
CDR3 DNA: TGTGCCAGCAGTTCGACAGGGGCTGTCTCCTACGAGCAGTACTTC
CDR3 protein: CASSSTGAVSYEQYF

J gene: TRBJ2-5
V gene: TRBV29-1
D gene: .
clone size: .
CDR3 DNA: TGCAGCGTTGAGACAGGGGGCTTAGCGGGAGTGGAGACCCAGTACTTC
CDR3 protein: CSVETGGLAGVETQYF

J gene: TRBJ2-3
V gene: TRBV2
D gene: .
clone size: once
CDR3 DNA: TGTGCCAGCAGTGAACAGGGAGGAGGAGATACGCAGTATTTT
CDR3 protein: CASSEQGGGDTQYF

J gene: TRBJ1-5
V gene: TRBV30
D gene: TRBD1
clone size: few
CDR3 DNA: TGTGCCTTAAGGACAGGGGTCAATCAGCCCCAGCATTTT
CDR3 protein: CALRTGVNQPQHF

J gene: TRBJ2-5
V gene: TRBV7-3
D gene: TRBD2
clone size: once
CDR3 DNA: TGTGCCAGCAGCTTGGGACTAGCGGGGGTCCAAGAGACCCAGTACTTC
CDR3 protein: CASSLGLAGVQETQYF

J gene: TRBJ2-1
V gene: TRBV7-2
D gene: TRBD2
clone size: .
CDR3 DNA: TGTGCCAGCAGCTTATTTGACCCCGCACTAGCGGGGTACAATGAGCAGTTCTTC
CDR3 protein: CASSLFDPALAGYNEQFF

J gene: TRBJ2-3
V gene: TRBV5-6
D gene: TRBD1
clone size: .
CDR3 DNA: TGTGCCAGCAGCTCTCAGGGGGCAGAAGATACGCAGTATTTT
CDR3 protein: CASSSQGAEDTQYF

J gene: TRBJ2-1
V gene: TRBV7-9
D gene: .
clone size: .
CDR3 DNA: TGTTCCAGCAGCTCAGAAGGACTAGGGGGCAATGAGCAGTTCTTC
CDR3 protein: CSSSSEGLGGNEQFF

J gene: TRBJ2-5
V gene: TRBV6-5
D gene: TRBD1
clone size: .
CDR3 DNA: TGTGCCAGCAGTTACTCATACGGCAGGGGGAGTGAGACCCAGTACTTC
CDR3 protein: CASSYSYGRGSETQYF

J gene: TRBJ2-7
V gene: TRBV21-1
D gene: .
clone size: .
CDR3 DNA: TGTGCCAGCAGCAAACCGGGGGGAACCTACGAGCAGTACTTC
CDR3 protein: CASSKPGGTYEQYF

J gene: TRBJ2-7
V gene: TRBV2
D gene: TRBD1
clone size: .
CDR3 DNA: TGTGCCAGCAGTGAACAGGGGGAGTTCTACGAGCAGTACTTC
CDR3 protein: CASSEQGEFYEQYF

J gene: TRBJ2-2
V gene: TRBV4-2
D gene: .
clone size: few
CDR3 DNA: TGTGCCAGCAGAGAGGGAGGGGAGCTGTTTTTT
CDR3 protein: CASREGGELFF

J gene: TRBJ2-1
V gene: TRBV4-3
D gene: TRBD1
clone size: once
CDR3 DNA: TGCGCCAGCAGCCCCGGGAAGGGGGCCGTCTACAATGAGCAGTTCTTC
CDR3 protein: CASSPGKGAVYNEQFF

J gene: TRBJ2-2
V gene: TRBV19
D gene: .
clone size: .
CDR3 DNA: TGTGCCAGTCGCAGGGCAGCGAACACCGGGGAGCTGTTTTTT
CDR3 protein: CASRRAANTGELFF

J gene: TRBJ2-3
V gene: TRBV6-4
D gene: .
clone size: .
CDR3 DNA: TGTGCCAGCAGTGACTCCCCAAGCGGGTCTAGCACAGATACGCAGTATTTT
CDR3 protein: CASSDSPSGSSTDTQYF

J gene: TRBJ2-7
V gene: TRBV28
D gene: .
clone size: few
CDR3 DNA: TGTGCCAGCAGCGTGAGAGCTAGCTCCTACGAGCAGTACTTC
CDR3 protein: CASSVRASSYEQYF

J gene: TRBJ2-7
V gene: TRBV7-6
D gene: .
clone size: .
CDR3 DNA: TGTGCCAGCAGCTTAGGTACCGAGTCCTACGAGCAGTACTTC
CDR3 protein: CASSLGTESYEQYF

J gene: TRBJ2-7
V gene: TRBV5-1
D gene: TRBD2
clone size: .
CDR3 DNA: TGCGCCAGCAGCTTGGCTAGCGGGGGGCTCTCCTACGAGCAGTACTTC
CDR3 protein: CASSLASGGLSYEQYF

J gene: TRBJ2-7
V gene: TRBV19
D gene: TRBD1
clone size: few
CDR3 DNA: TGTGCCAGTAGTCTGACAGGGGGTAGGAACGAGCAGTACTTC
CDR3 protein: CASSLTGGRNEQYF

J gene: TRBJ2-2
V gene: TRBV6-5
D gene: TRBD1
clone size: .
CDR3 DNA: TGTGCCAGCAGTTGGGGACAGGGGGCGGGCACCGGGGAGCTGTTTTTT
CDR3 protein: CASSWGQGAGTGELFF

J gene: TRBJ2-7
V gene: TRBV7-2
D gene: .
clone size: .
CDR3 DNA: TGTGCCAGCAGCTTAGAATTGGGCAGGGGCGAGCAGTACTTC
CDR3 protein: CASSLELGRGEQYF

J gene: TRBJ1-1
V gene: TRBV4-3
D gene: .
clone size: .
CDR3 DNA: TGCGCCAGCAGCCAAGATAGCGGAAACACTGAAGCTTTCTTT
CDR3 protein: CASSQDSGNTEAFF

J gene: TRBJ1-1
V gene: TRBV2
D gene: TRBD1
clone size: .
CDR3 DNA: TGTGCCAGCAGTGAGGTCGGGGACAGGCGAGCGGAAGCTTTCTTT
CDR3 protein: CASSEVGDRRAEAFF

J gene: TRBJ2-1
V gene: TRBV11-2
D gene: .
clone size: few
CDR3 DNA: TGTGCCAGCAGCTTAGATCAAAGTGGCCATGAGCAGTTCTTC
CDR3 protein: CASSLDQSGHEQFF

J gene: TRBJ2-7
V gene: TRBV25-1
D gene: .
clone size: .
CDR3 DNA: TGTGCCAGCAGTACCGAGCTCGGCTCCTACGAGCAGTACTTC
CDR3 protein: CASSTELGSYEQYF

J gene: TRBJ2-7
V gene: TRBV12-2
D gene: .
clone size: .
CDR3 DNA: TGTGCAAGTCGCTTTTTCCAGGGGCTAGCGGATACCTACGAGCAGTACTTC
CDR3 protein: CASRFFQGLADTYEQYF

J gene: TRBJ1-4
V gene: TRBV5-5
D gene: .
clone size: .
CDR3 DNA: TGTGCCAGCAGCTTGAAAATGCAGGGTCAGACTAATGAAAAACTGTTTTTT
CDR3 protein: CASSLKMQGQTNEKLFF

J gene: TRBJ2-5
V gene: TRBV6-5
D gene: TRBD1
clone size: .
CDR3 DNA: TGTGCCAGCAGTTATCGGGACAGACAAGAGACCCAGTACTTC
CDR3 protein: CASSYRDRQETQYF

J gene: TRBJ2-2
V gene: TRBV7-9
D gene: TRBD1
clone size: .
CDR3 DNA: TGTGCCAGCAGCTCTCCAGGGGGCCGGACCGGGGAGCTGTTTTTT
CDR3 protein: CASSSPGGRTGELFF

J gene: TRBJ2-3
V gene: TRBV5-4
D gene: .
clone size: few
CDR3 DNA: TGTGCCAGCAGCTTGGTACTCACAGATACGCAGTATTTT
CDR3 protein: CASSLVLTDTQYF

J gene: TRBJ2-5
V gene: TRBV5-1
D gene: .
clone size: .
CDR3 DNA: TGCGCCAGCAGCCCGGGAGTAGTGGAGACCCAGTACTTC
CDR3 protein: CASSPGVVETQYF

J gene: TRBJ1-5
V gene: TRBV5-1
D gene: .
clone size: .
CDR3 DNA: TGCGCCAGCAGCTACGGGGTGGAGCAGCCCCAGCATTTT
CDR3 protein: CASSYGVEQPQHF

J gene: TRBJ2-7
V gene: TRBV7-2
D gene: TRBD2
clone size: once
CDR3 DNA: TGTGCCAGCAGCTTAGTGGTAGCGGGGGGGCGGGAGCAGTACTTC
CDR3 protein: CASSLVVAGGREQYF

J gene: TRBJ2-3
V gene: TRBV29-1
D gene: TRBD2
clone size: .
CDR3 DNA: TGCAGCGTTGGTCTTATAGCGGGAGGCACAGATACGCAGTATTTT
CDR3 protein: CSVGLIAGGTDTQYF

J gene: TRBJ1-2
V gene: TRBV25-1
D gene: .
clone size: .
CDR3 DNA: TGTGCCAGCAGTGGAGCGACAGCCGCCCTGAGAGGCTACACCTTC
CDR3 protein: CASSGATAALRGYTF

J gene: TRBJ2-1
V gene: TRBV14
D gene: .
clone size: .
CDR3 DNA: TGTGCCAGCAGCCAAAAAGGGGGTGAGCAGTTCTTC
CDR3 protein: CASSQKGGEQFF

J gene: TRBJ1-1
V gene: TRBV4-1
D gene: .
clone size: .
CDR3 DNA: TGCGCCAGCAGCCAACAAGCAACTAGTGAAGCTTTCTTT
CDR3 protein: CASSQQATSEAFF

J gene: TRBJ2-5
V gene: TRBV30
D gene: TRBD2
clone size: .
CDR3 DNA: TGTGCCTGGAGTGGGGTAGCGGGATGGGAGACCCAGTACTTC
CDR3 protein: CAWSGVAGWETQYF

J gene: TRBJ2-1
V gene: TRBV15
D gene: TRBD2
clone size: .
CDR3 DNA: TGTGCCACCAGCAGTCCTCAGCGGGACCCGTCGGACAATGAGCAGTTCTTC
CDR3 protein: CATSSPQRDPSDNEQFF

J gene: TRBJ2-5
V gene: TRBV5-8
D gene: TRBD2
clone size: once
CDR3 DNA: TGTGCCAGCAGCCCGGGACTAGCGGGGGCGGGGGAGACCCAGTACTTC
CDR3 protein: CASSPGLAGAGETQYF

J gene: TRBJ1-5
V gene: TRBV30
D gene: .
clone size: .
CDR3 DNA: TGTGCCTGGGGAGGGGAGGCGAGCAATCAGCCCCAGCATTTT
CDR3 protein: CAWGGEASNQPQHF

J gene: TRBJ2-2
V gene: TRBV19
D gene: .
clone size: .
CDR3 DNA: TGTGCCAGTAGGGTGGCAGTGACTACCGGGGAGCTGTTTTTT
CDR3 protein: CASRVAVTTGELFF

J gene: TRBJ2-2
V gene: TRBV11-3
D gene: .
clone size: .
CDR3 DNA: TGTGCCAGCAGCTCAGGGGTCCCCGGGGAGCTGTTTTTT
CDR3 protein: CASSSGVPGELFF

J gene: TRBJ1-1
V gene: TRBV19
D gene: TRBD1
clone size: few
CDR3 DNA: TGTGCCAGTAGACCGGGACAGTTGAACACTGAAGCTTTCTTT
CDR3 protein: CASRPGQLNTEAFF

J gene: TRBJ1-1
V gene: TRBV13
D gene: TRBD1
clone size: .
CDR3 DNA: TGTGCCAGCAGCTTAGGGCAGACAGGGTGGGCTGAAGCTTTCTTT
CDR3 protein: CASSLGQTGWAEAFF